The 27 T cell receptor beta chains reported below all come from one sample, sequenced in a study of blood T cell repertoires in COVID-19. Data came from immunoSEQ multiplex PCR; TCRdb stores just in-frame clones and leaves some out. The repertoire consists of approximately 260,000 clones, with 84% occurring once and the leading ten covering 8.6%. The sequenced sample consisted of peripheral blood. These receptor sequences come from a human donor in a cohort sampled during active COVID-19.

This clone appeared a few times. The V call is TRBV3-1 (or the pseudogene TRBV3-2), the J call TRBJ1-6, with D uncertain. V was shortened by 3 bases and J by 5 bases, with 5 bases between the two germline ends. Looked up from germline, CDR1 is LGHDT and CDR2 is YNNKEL (reference sequence). The CDR3 consists of 13 residues. CDR3 in amino acids: CASSQSNNSPLHF. CDR3 DNA: TGTGCCAGCAGCCAGAGCAATAATTCACCCCTCCACTTT.

The gene calls are TRBV5-6 and TRBJ2-7; TRBD1 matches at 7 bases. The CDR3 loop spans 12 amino acids. V was clipped by 4 bases and J by 7 bases; unmatched bases: 5. Germline V gene lookup returns CDR1 SGHDT and CDR2 YYEEEE. CDR3 loop: CASSLTGREQYF. The DNA for the CDR3 is TGTGCCAGCAGCCTGACAGGGAGAGAGCAGTACTTC.

The chain carries TRBV10-3 and TRBJ2-7, with D possibly being TRBD2 (6 bases). Germline values: CDR1 ENHRY, CDR2 SYGVKD. This CDR3 comprises 15 residues. Trimming took 4 bases from V and 0 from J, leaving 13 bases between them. The CDR3: CAISAGGSSSYEQYF. In DNA, the CDR3 is TGTGCCATCAGTGCTGGAGGGTCTAGCTCCTACGAGCAGTACTTC.

The genes are TRBV5-1 and TRBJ2-7; 8 nucleotides match TRBD2. This CDR3 contains 16 residues. V lost 0 bases to trimming and J lost 3 bases; unmatched junction nucleotides: 8. Germline V CDR1 and CDR2: SGHRS, YFSETQ. In nucleotides, the CDR3 is TGCGCCAGCAGCTTGGGCGGACTAGCTCAACGCTACGAGCAGTACTTC. Translating it yields CASSLGGLAQRYEQYF.

CDR3: CASSSPQVGGGSRTDTQYF. CDR3 coding DNA: TGTGCCAGCAGCTCCCCGCAGGTGGGTGGCGGGAGTCGGACAGATACGCAGTATTTT. The chain combines TRBV7-8 with TRBJ2-3; 7 nucleotides align to TRBD2. The CDR3 extends over 19 amino acids. Unmatched junction bases numbered 19, after V lost 4 bases and J lost 3 bases. The germline V gene has CDR1 SGHVS and CDR2 FQNEAQ.

The chain has TRBV7-3 and TRBJ2-1; tentative D call: TRBD2 (5 bases). The CDR3 is made up of 15 amino acids. The germline CDR1 and CDR2 sequences are SGHTA and FQGTGA. The germline V and J ends were trimmed by 5 bases and 6 bases, with 17 bases remaining between them. CDR3 in DNA: TGTGCCAGCAGCCTCAGCGGCCTGCCATTCAATGAGCAGTTCTTC. It yields the protein CASSLSGLPFNEQFF.

The chain uses TRBV7-2 and TRBJ1-1; D possibly corresponds to TRBD1 (5 bases). The CDR3 runs to 13 residues. V was trimmed by 5 bases and J by 1 base, leaving 8 bases between them. The germline V gene encodes CDR1 SGHTA and CDR2 FQGNSA. The CDR3 DNA reads TGTGCCAGCAGCCAGGGCCGGAACACTGAAGCTTTCTTT. It is translated as CASSQGRNTEAFF.

The chain links TRBV2 to TRBJ2-5; a weak D match, TRBD1 (7 bases). In germline, CDR1 is SNHLY, CDR2 FYNNEI. The CDR3 length is 15 residues. V was cut by 6 bases and J by 4 bases, with 18 bases left in between. This CDR3 reads CASRPGTVGGETQYF. CDR3 in DNA: TGTGCCAGCAGGCCCGGGACAGTCGGGGGAGAGACCCAGTACTTC.

J is TRBJ2-7 and V is TRBV6-5, with 10 positions matching TRBD1. V shed 2 bases, J shed 4 bases, and the junction held 5 bases outside the gene matches. Germline V gives CDR1 MNHEY, CDR2 SVGAGI. The CDR3 loop spans 15 amino acids. DNA for the CDR3: TGTGCCAGCAGTTACGGGGGACAGGGGCTGTACGAGCAGTACTTC. The encoded protein is CASSYGGQGLYEQYF.

CDR3 sequence: CASSQIPGGSDNSPLHF. CDR3 coding DNA: TGTGCCAGCAGTCAAATACCAGGGGGGAGCGATAATTCACCCCTCCACTTT. This chain connects TRBV27 to TRBJ1-6, with 7 positions matching TRBD1. CDR1 is MNHEY, CDR2 SMNVEV, per germline (reference sequence). This CDR3 region has 17 residues. V was pared by 5 bases and J by 5 bases, with 12 bases of the junction left unmatched.

This clone has a handful of counts. The V and J genes are TRBV19 and TRBJ1-1; D remains ambiguous. Germline V gene data show CDR1 as LNHDA and CDR2 as SQIVND (reference sequence). The germline V and J ends were trimmed by 9 bases and 4 bases, with 15 bases remaining between them. The CDR3 runs 13 residues. The CDR3 sequence is CASRIAGGTEAFF. CDR3 DNA: TGTGCCAGCCGGATCGCGGGCGGCACTGAAGCTTTCTTT.

This sequence joins TRBV7-9 and TRBJ1-4; possibly TRBD1 for D (5 bases). Germline CDR1 is SEHNR and CDR2 is FQNEAQ (reference sequence). This CDR3 is 13 amino acids long. V was trimmed by 8 bases and J by 6 bases, leaving 13 bases between them. CDR3 region: CASARAPDEKLFF. The CDR3 DNA reads TGTGCCAGCGCCAGGGCTCCTGATGAAAAACTGTTTTTT.

The chain is built from TRBV7-8 and TRBJ2-7, with unresolved D. Germline CDR1 SGHVS, CDR2 FQNEAQ. The CDR3 contains 13 residues. Deletions cut 11 bases from V and 0 bases from J, with 14 bases between. The CDR3 DNA is TGTGCCGTCGGGTCCCGTTACTCCTACGAGCAGTACTTC. Its protein is CAVGSRYSYEQYF.

This clone showed up just once. V gene TRBV5-6 combines with J gene TRBJ2-7, with 7 bases fitting TRBD2. Germline lookup yields CDR1 SGHDT and CDR2 YYEEEE. J gave up 4 bases and V 4 bases, and 5 bases lay outside the gene matches. CDR3 length: 13 residues. The CDR3 loop reads CASSGRGPYEQYF. CDR3 in DNA: TGTGCCAGCAGCGGGAGGGGACCGTACGAGCAGTACTTC.

This chain uses TRBV27 with TRBJ1-5; a possible D gene is TRBD1 (6 bases). Germline CDR1 is MNHEY and CDR2 is SMNVEV (reference sequence). V lost 3 bases and J 0 bases, leaving 9 bases between the germline ends. This CDR3 has 15 residues. The CDR3 DNA sequence: TGTGCCAGCAGTTTGAGGGGGTATAGCAATCAGCCCCAGCATTTT. Translating gives CASSLRGYSNQPQHF.

The chain combines TRBV19 with TRBJ2-3; weak D call: TRBD2 (5 bases). The CDR3 sequence is 15 residues long. Germline V gene lookup returns CDR1 LNHDA and CDR2 SQIVND (reference sequence). With 7 bases removed from V and 2 bases from J, the gap between germline ends came to 16 bases. Here the CDR3 reads CASNGDREHTDTQYF. The CDR3 DNA sequence: TGTGCCAGTAATGGAGACCGGGAACACACAGATACGCAGTATTTT. The full variable domain, with the rest looked up from reference TRBV19 and TRBJ2-3, is DGGITQSPKYLFRKEGQNVTLSCEQNLNHDAMYWYRQDPGQGLRLIYYSQIVNDFQKGDIAEGYSVSREKKESFPLTVTSAQKNPTAFYLCASNGDREHTDTQYFGPGTRLTVL.

This chain links TRBV5-1 with TRBJ2-2; 13 bases line up with TRBD2. Germline CDR1 and CDR2: SGHRS and YFSETQ. V trimming: 5 bases; J trimming: 9 bases; junction bases outside the gene matches: 13. This CDR3 is 17 amino acids long. The CDR3 spells CASRELAGGPEHRELFF. DNA for the CDR3: TGCGCCAGCAGGGAACTAGCGGGAGGGCCAGAGCACCGGGAGCTGTTTTTT.

The V gene is TRBV9, the J gene TRBJ2-1, with TRBD1 matching 7 bases. The CDR3 is 15 residues long. J was trimmed by 2 bases and V by 6 bases; bases with no gene match: 8. Germline V gene sequence: CDR1 SGDLS, CDR2 YYNGEE. The CDR3 here is CASTFGTVPYNEQFF. DNA for the CDR3: TGTGCCAGCACCTTCGGGACAGTCCCCTACAATGAGCAGTTCTTC. The full variable domain, in which reference TRBV9 and TRBJ2-1 provide the parts outside the CDR3, is DSGVTQTPKHLITATGQRVTLRCSPRSGDLSVYWYQQSLDQGLQFLIQYYNGEERAKGNILERFSAQQFPDLHSELNLSSLELGDSALYFCASTFGTVPYNEQFFGPGTRLTVL.

This clone was recorded a few times. J is TRBJ1-2 and V is TRBV6-1; 8 bases align to TRBD1. With 4 bases clipped from V and 5 bases from J, the junction kept 12 bases outside the gene matches. Germline V gene data show CDR1 as MNHNS and CDR2 as SASEGT. The CDR3 has 16 residues. CDR3 loop: CASSGQAETGVYGYTF. The DNA of the CDR3 is TGTGCCAGCAGTGGACAGGCTGAGACAGGGGTTTATGGCTACACCTTC.

This clone was recorded once. V and J are TRBV28 and TRBJ2-7; perhaps TRBD1 as D (6 bases). CDR3 length equals 17 residues. Germline V gene data show CDR1 as MDHEN and CDR2 as SYDVKM. Trimming took off 4 bases at V and 2 bases at J, with 21 bases between the two ends. In nucleotides, the CDR3 is TGTGCCAGCAGTTGGCCGACAGGCCGGACGGACACCTACGAGCAGTACTTC. The encoded protein is CASSWPTGRTDTYEQYF.

The genes are TRBV6-2 or TRBV6-3 and TRBJ2-2; TRBD2 matches at 12 bases. The V segment lost 4 bases and the J segment 3 bases; nucleotides outside the gene matches: 3. Germline V gene lookup returns CDR1 MNHEY and CDR2 SVGEGT. The CDR3 runs to 16 residues. CDR3 bases: TGTGCCAGCAGTTTACTAGCGGGGGGAGACACCGGGGAGCTGTTTTTT. Amino acids: CASSLLAGGDTGELFF.

The CDR3 bases are TGCAGTGCTAGTCGGTGGGGGGGATACGAGCAGTACTTC. Translated, it gives CSASRWGGYEQYF. The chain joins TRBV20-1 to TRBJ2-7, with 7 bases matching TRBD2. The CDR3 runs to 13 residues. Germline V gives CDR1 DFQATT, CDR2 SNEGSKA (reference sequence). V dropped 3 bases and J dropped 4; count of bases not matched to a gene: 6.

This clone was recorded only once. This sequence joins TRBV7-8 and TRBJ1-1, with TRBD1 matching over 9 bases. Trimming took 5 bases from V and 4 from J; bases not matched to a gene: 11. The CDR3 is 16 amino acids. CDR1 and CDR2 from the germline V gene are SGHVS and FQNEAQ. The CDR3 loop reads CASSLDRGNLVTEAFF. Here the CDR3 DNA reads TGTGCCAGCAGCCTGGACAGGGGAAATCTTGTCACTGAAGCTTTCTTT.

The chain has TRBV5-1 and TRBJ2-1, with 7 bases identical to TRBD2. Germline values: CDR1 SGHRS, CDR2 YFSETQ. The junction had 6 bases not matched to a gene; V was cut back by 1 base and J by 8 bases. The CDR3 length is 14 residues. The CDR3 sequence: CASSLSGGNYEQFF. The CDR3 DNA reads as TGCGCCAGCAGCTTGTCGGGAGGCAACTATGAGCAGTTCTTC.

This clone has more than one count but fewer than ten. The rearrangement joins TRBV18 to TRBJ1-2; tentative D call: TRBD1 (5 bases). V lost 2 bases and J lost 2, with 12 bases in between. This CDR3 has 15 residues. Per the germline V gene, CDR1 is KGHSH and CDR2 is LQKENI. CDR3 residues: CASSPSAGPNYGYTF. The CDR3 nucleotides read TGTGCCAGCTCACCATCGGCAGGGCCGAACTATGGCTACACCTTC.

This clone was detected only a few times. V usage is TRBV7-2 and J usage is TRBJ1-5; 8 positions agree with TRBD1. The CDR3 covers 17 residues. Germline trimming cut 0 bases from V and 7 bases from J; bases unmatched to any gene: 11. CDR1 and CDR2 (germline): SGHTA, FQGNSA. The CDR3 loop is CASSLASQGARGQPQHF. In nucleotides, the CDR3 is TGTGCCAGCAGCTTAGCGAGCCAGGGGGCGCGTGGACAGCCCCAGCATTTT.

This chain uses TRBV27 with TRBJ1-1, with D perhaps TRBD1 (6 bases). Germline CDR1 MNHEY, CDR2 SMNVEV (reference sequence). CDR3 size: 16 residues. V dropped 1 base and J dropped 0 bases, with 12 bases sitting between them. This CDR3 is CASSLYRAGMNTEAFF. The CDR3 DNA reads as TGTGCCAGCAGTTTATACAGGGCTGGTATGAACACTGAAGCTTTCTTT.